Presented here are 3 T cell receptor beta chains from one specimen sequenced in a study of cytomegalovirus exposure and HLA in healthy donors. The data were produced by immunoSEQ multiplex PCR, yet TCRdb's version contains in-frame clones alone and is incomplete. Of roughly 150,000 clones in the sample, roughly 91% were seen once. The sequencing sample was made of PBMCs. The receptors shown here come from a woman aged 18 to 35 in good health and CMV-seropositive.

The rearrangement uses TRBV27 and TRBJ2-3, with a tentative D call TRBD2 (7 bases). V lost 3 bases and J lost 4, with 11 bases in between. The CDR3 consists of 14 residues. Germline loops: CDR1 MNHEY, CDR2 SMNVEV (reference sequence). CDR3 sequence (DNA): TGTGCCAGCAGTTTGGAGGGGGGGGCAGATACGCAGTATTTT. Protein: CASSLEGGADTQYF.

The CDR3 is CASSPGFRPLMETQYF. Here the CDR3 DNA reads TGTGCCAGCAGTCCAGGGTTTAGGCCACTGATGGAGACCCAGTACTTC. The chain employs TRBV9 and TRBJ2-5, with a tentative D call TRBD1 (5 bases). The CDR3 consists of 16 residues. The V and J ends lost 5 bases and 5 bases respectively, with 22 bases between them. Germline CDR1 and CDR2: SGDLS and YYNGEE.

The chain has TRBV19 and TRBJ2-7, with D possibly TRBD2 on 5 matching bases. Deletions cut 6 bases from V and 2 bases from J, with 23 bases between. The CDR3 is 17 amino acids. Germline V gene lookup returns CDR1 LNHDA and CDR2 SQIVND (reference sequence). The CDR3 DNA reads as TGTGCCAGTAGCCCCGCAGCCGGGATATCGGCCGCCTACGAGCAGTACTTC. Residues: CASSPAAGISAAYEQYF.